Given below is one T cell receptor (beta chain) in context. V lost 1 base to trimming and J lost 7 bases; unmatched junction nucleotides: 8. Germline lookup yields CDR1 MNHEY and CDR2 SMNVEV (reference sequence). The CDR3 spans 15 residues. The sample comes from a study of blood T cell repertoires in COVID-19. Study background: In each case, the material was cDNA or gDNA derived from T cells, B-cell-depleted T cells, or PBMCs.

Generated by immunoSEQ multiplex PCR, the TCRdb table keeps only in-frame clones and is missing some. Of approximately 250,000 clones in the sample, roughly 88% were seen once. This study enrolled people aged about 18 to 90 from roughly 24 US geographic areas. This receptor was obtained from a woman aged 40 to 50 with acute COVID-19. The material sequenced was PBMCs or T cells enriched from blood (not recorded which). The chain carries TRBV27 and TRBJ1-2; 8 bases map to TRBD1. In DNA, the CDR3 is TGTGCCAGCAGTTTATGGGGGCAGGGGGCGGCTGGCTACACCTTC. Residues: CASSLWGQGAAGYTF.